This TCR beta chain was obtained from a study of CD8 T cells in ankylosing spondylitis. Using its own MiXCR run on the 5' RACE reads, TCRdb lists one record per CDR3 protein. The profile shows tens of thousands of distinct CDR3 sequences, around 5.2% of them singletons. Deletions cut 0 bases from V and 1 base from J, with 17 bases between. The CDR3 runs to 17 residues. Germline V gene sequence: CDR1 SGDLS, CDR2 YYNGEE. This clonotype rates as medium-sized. Sample: blood, either unsorted or a sorted T cell fraction (not recorded which). The J gene is TRBJ2-7, the V gene TRBV9, with D tentatively TRBD2 (6 bases). This receptor was taken from a female donor with ankylosing spondylitis or in good health (not recorded which). In nucleotides, the CDR3 is TGTGCCAGCAGCGTAGAGGGGACTTGGGGACTGTCCTACGAGCAGTACTTC. Amino acids: CASSVEGTWGLSYEQYF.